Below, one T cell receptor beta chain is given with its context. Using immunoSEQ multiplex PCR, the repertoire was profiled, and TCRdb retains in-frame clones only, with some absent. The top ten hold roughly 2.4% of the sample, which has around 220,000 clones, roughly nine tenths seen once. The source of the sample is a study of blood T cell repertoires in COVID-19. Study overall: Nucleic acid was either cDNA or gDNA, and it came from T cells, B-cell-depleted T cells, or PBMCs.

The CDR3 runs to 14 residues. From germline, CDR1 is KGHSH and CDR2 LQKENI. Trimming pared 8 bases from V and 4 bases from J, leaving 18 bases between. The sequencing sample was made of peripheral blood. This TCR came from a woman between 50 and 59 years old with acute or convalescent COVID-19. V usage is TRBV18 and J usage is TRBJ2-7; a possible D gene is TRBD1 (9 bases). The CDR3 spells CASTQGAGGYEQYF. The CDR3 nucleotides are TGTGCCAGCACACAGGGGGCGGGAGGATACGAGCAGTACTTC.